This T cell receptor beta chain was recorded in a study of T cell repertoires in cytomegalovirus infection. At the level of the study: Public TCR beta signatures marked donors with CMV infection and the matching HLA.

One entry per CDR3 protein results from TCRdb running MiXCR on the reads. The data show around 170,000 distinct CDR3 sequences, roughly 18% seen once. Whole-study findings and limits: The ex vivo response was dominated by HLA-C-restricted CMV-specific TCR beta clonotypes.

In this sample, this clonotype turned up a few times. As yet, its antigen is unknown. Source material: CD8+ T cells from PBMCs. This clonotype was sampled from a human donor in good health (CMV status not recorded). Some clones in this sample may be carry-over from other donors' samples.

This CDR3 reads CASSPWTGNPDTQYF. The CDR3 DNA is TGTGCCAGCAGTCCCTGGACAGGGAACCCAGATACGCAGTATTTT. This chain joins TRBV27 and TRBJ2-3, with 8 bases that match TRBD1. Trimming at V came to 5 bases and at J to 4 bases, leaving 8 bases not matched to a gene. The CDR3 totals 15 residues. CDR1 and CDR2 from the germline V gene are MNHEY and SMNVEV (reference sequence).